Listed below are T cell receptor beta chains from one sample, sequenced in a study of cytomegalovirus exposure and HLA in healthy donors. Assay used: immunoSEQ multiplex PCR; TCRdb lists only in-frame clones, some missing. The sample shows 71,000 or so clones, approximately 95% of them seen only once. Sequencing was performed on PBMCs. The receptor set was obtained from a woman younger than 30 in good health and CMV-seropositive. Both conserved end residues are part of each CDR3. The order of the fields is D gene, clone size, J gene, V gene, CDR3 protein, CDR3 DNA. The D gene is left open where the match is weak. Not all rows give a size; the values are once, few, many and, for expanded clones, a class.

.,few,TRBJ2-1,TRBV6-5,CASTASGIEYNEQFF,TGTGCCAGCACCGCGTCCGGGATTGAGTACAATGAGCAGTTCTTC
TRBD1,.,TRBJ2-3,TRBV27,CASSLSRQGYTDTQYF,TGTGCCAGCAGTCTCTCTCGACAGGGATACACAGATACGCAGTATTTT
.,.,TRBJ1-2,TRBV14,CASSQTLGYGYTF,TGTGCCAGCAGCCAAACGCTAGGCTATGGCTACACCTTC
.,.,TRBJ2-2,TRBV6-1,CASSVGTPANTGELFF,TGTGCCAGCAGTGTAGGGACACCCGCGAACACCGGGGAGCTGTTTTTT
TRBD1,.,TRBJ2-7,TRBV2,CASSEATGSAYEQYF,TGTGCCAGCAGTGAAGCGACAGGGTCGGCCTACGAGCAGTACTTC
.,once,TRBJ1-4,TRBV7-9,CASSLAQNSEKLFF,TGTGCCAGCAGCTTAGCCCAAAACTCTGAAAAACTGTTTTTT
.,.,TRBJ2-7,TRBV6-1,CASSFRGYEQYF,TGTGCCAGCAGTTTTCGCGGCTACGAGCAGTACTTC
.,.,TRBJ1-1,TRBV28,CASSSDRLVEAFF,TGTGCCAGCAGCTCCGACAGGCTAGTTGAAGCTTTCTTT
.,.,TRBJ1-5,TRBV19,CASSPGVNQPQHF,TGTGCCAGTAGCCCCGGGGTCAATCAGCCCCAGCATTTT
.,.,TRBJ2-7,TRBV28,CASRGHVPHEQYF,TGTGCCAGCAGGGGACATGTTCCCCACGAGCAGTACTTC
.,.,TRBJ1-3,TRBV19,CASSDRSSGNTIYF,TGTGCCAGTTCCGACAGGAGCAGTGGAAACACCATATATTTT
.,.,TRBJ1-5,TRBV18,CASSPGGADQPQHF,TGTGCCAGCTCACCGGGAGGGGCGGACCAGCCCCAGCATTTT
.,once,TRBJ1-4,TRBV6-6,CASHHVANEKLFF,TGTGCCAGCCATCATGTAGCTAATGAAAAACTGTTTTTT
TRBD1,once,TRBJ1-5,TRBV28,CASRSTGSNQPQHF,TGTGCCAGCAGATCGACAGGGAGCAATCAGCCCCAGCATTTT
TRBD1,.,TRBJ1-2,TRBV7-9,CASSPARDREPYGYTF,TGTGCCAGCAGCCCGGCCCGGGACAGGGAACCCTATGGCTACACCTTC
.,.,TRBJ1-6,TRBV2,CASSDGGGRKNVHF,TGTGCCAGCAGTGATGGGGGGGGCCGAAAAAATGTCCACTTT
.,.,TRBJ2-7,TRBV20-1,CSPSGPDEQYF,TGCAGCCCGTCAGGGCCCGATGAGCAGTACTTC
TRBD1,.,TRBJ1-2,TRBV7-8,CASSRTGNNYGYTF,TGTGCCAGCAGCCGGACAGGCAACAACTATGGCTACACCTTC
.,few,TRBJ1-1,TRBV5-4,CASTPIAGAGSNTEAFF,TGTGCCAGCACCCCGATCGCAGGGGCCGGGTCGAACACTGAAGCTTTCTTT
TRBD1,.,TRBJ1-6,TRBV5-1,CASSWSTGEASPLHF,TGCGCCAGCAGCTGGTCGACAGGGGAGGCTTCACCCCTCCACTTT
.,.,TRBJ1-1,TRBV7-2,CASSLRGNTEAFF,TGTGCCAGCAGCTTACGAGGGAACACTGAAGCTTTCTTT
TRBD1,.,TRBJ1-1,TRBV5-4,CASSPPGTGNTEAFF,TGTGCCAGCAGCCCTCCCGGGACAGGGAACACTGAAGCTTTCTTT
TRBD1,.,TRBJ2-7,TRBV6-6,CASTRPGQSSYEQYF,TGTGCCAGCACCCGACCGGGACAGAGCTCCTACGAGCAGTACTTC
.,.,TRBJ1-1,TRBV5-6,CASSQQGVTEAFF,TGTGCCAGCAGCCAACAGGGTGTCACTGAAGCTTTCTTT
.,.,TRBJ2-2,TRBV5-1,CASSLGGVGTGELFF,TGCGCCAGCAGCTTGGGGGGCGTCGGCACCGGGGAGCTGTTTTTT
.,.,TRBJ2-7,TRBV6-4,CASSDPRKGAYEQYF,TGTGCCAGCAGTGACCCGCGTAAGGGAGCCTACGAGCAGTACTTC
TRBD1,.,TRBJ1-2,TRBV4-3,CASSQESGTGGAGYTF,TGCGCCAGCAGCCAAGAATCGGGGACAGGGGGCGCCGGCTACACCTTC
.,.,TRBJ2-5,TRBV4-1,CASSQDRSGLETQYF,TGCGCCAGCAGCCAAGATCGATCCGGTTTGGAGACCCAGTACTTC
.,.,TRBJ2-1,TRBV6-5,CASSPPLRANEQFF,TGTGCCAGCAGTCCCCCTTTGAGGGCGAATGAGCAGTTCTTC
TRBD1,once,TRBJ1-2,TRBV7-9,CASSSPGTEPYGYTF,TGTGCCAGCAGCTCGCCCGGGACAGAACCCTATGGCTACACCTTC